This is a list of T cell receptor beta chains from one sample in a study of response to subunit inactivated influenza vaccine. Each CDR3 protein gets one entry after TCRdb re-called the RT-PCR reads with MiXCR. This table has more than 450,000 distinct CDR3 sequences, approximately 7.7% appearing once. The sequencing here drew on PBMCs from blood, taken less than 30 months after vaccination. These receptors were collected from a man aged 45 to 75 who received an inactivated influenza vaccine. Both conserved end residues are part of each CDR3. D genes are given only for firm matches. Clone size is stated in some rows and not others, as once, few, many or a class when expanded.

abundance: few; v_gene: TRBV12-3/TRBV12-4; d_gene: NA; j_gene: TRBJ2-1; CDR3aa: CASSLGGYKEQFF; CDR3nt: TGTGCCAGCAGTTTAGGAGGTTACAAGGAGCAGTTCTTC
abundance: NA; v_gene: TRBV7-2; d_gene: NA; j_gene: TRBJ1-6; CDR3aa: CASSSGPRGDSPLHF; CDR3nt: TGTGCCAGCAGCTCAGGTCCCAGGGGCGATTCACCCCTCCACTTT
abundance: NA; v_gene: TRBV10-3; d_gene: NA; j_gene: TRBJ2-5; CDR3aa: CAISESAPVGTQYF; CDR3nt: TGTGCCATCAGTGAGTCGGCCCCCGTAGGGACCCAGTACTTC
abundance: NA; v_gene: TRBV7-2; d_gene: TRBD1; j_gene: TRBJ1-4; CDR3aa: CASSQRQGNEKLFF; CDR3nt: TGTGCCAGCAGCCAGAGACAGGGGAATGAAAAACTGTTTTTT
abundance: few; v_gene: TRBV4-1; d_gene: NA; j_gene: TRBJ1-2; CDR3aa: CASSQQEDSNYGYTF; CDR3nt: TGCGCCAGCAGCCAGCAAGAGGACAGTAACTATGGCTACACCTTC
abundance: many; v_gene: TRBV20-1; d_gene: TRBD2; j_gene: TRBJ2-1; CDR3aa: CSAQAGASDNEQFF; CDR3nt: TGCAGTGCTCAAGCGGGAGCTTCTGACAATGAGCAGTTCTTC
abundance: few; v_gene: TRBV24-1; d_gene: NA; j_gene: TRBJ2-3; CDR3aa: CATSDLQGSREQYF; CDR3nt: TGTGCCACCAGTGATTTGCAGGGGAGTCGAGAGCAGTATTTT
abundance: NA; v_gene: TRBV5-1; d_gene: NA; j_gene: TRBJ1-2; CDR3aa: CASSPDSRQPGGYTF; CDR3nt: TGCGCCAGCAGCCCGGACAGCCGGCAGCCGGGTGGCTACACCTTC
abundance: NA; v_gene: TRBV20-1; d_gene: NA; j_gene: TRBJ2-7; CDR3aa: CSAHWSGYEQYF; CDR3nt: TGCAGTGCCCATTGGTCGGGCTACGAGCAGTACTTC
abundance: few; v_gene: TRBV28; d_gene: NA; j_gene: TRBJ2-5; CDR3aa: CASGVPAQTQYF; CDR3nt: TGTGCCAGCGGGGTGCCGGCGCAGACCCAGTACTTC
abundance: NA; v_gene: TRBV7-2; d_gene: NA; j_gene: TRBJ2-5; CDR3aa: CASSASQETQYF; CDR3nt: TGTGCCAGCAGCGCCTCGCAAGAGACCCAGTACTTC
abundance: many; v_gene: TRBV20-1; d_gene: NA; j_gene: TRBJ1-1; CDR3aa: CSARVTGSAEAFF; CDR3nt: TGCAGTGCTAGGGTCACAGGGTCTGCTGAAGCTTTCTTT
abundance: few; v_gene: TRBV11-2; d_gene: NA; j_gene: TRBJ2-5; CDR3aa: CASSLEGGTLETQYF; CDR3nt: TGTGCCAGCAGCTTAGAAGGGGGGACCCTTGAGACCCAGTACTTC
abundance: many; v_gene: TRBV20-1; d_gene: NA; j_gene: TRBJ2-5; CDR3aa: CSASSRVGQETQYF; CDR3nt: TGCAGTGCTAGTTCTCGGGTCGGCCAAGAGACCCAGTACTTC
abundance: NA; v_gene: TRBV20-1; d_gene: NA; j_gene: TRBJ2-4; CDR3aa: CSVTSPQGDIQYF; CDR3nt: TGCAGTGTTACTTCGCCACAGGGAGACATTCAGTACTTC
abundance: few; v_gene: TRBV6-5; d_gene: TRBD2; j_gene: TRBJ2-7; CDR3aa: CASSYSPSTLAGHEQYF; CDR3nt: TGTGCCAGCAGTTACTCCCCCAGTACCTTAGCGGGGCACGAGCAGTACTTC
abundance: NA; v_gene: TRBV4-3; d_gene: TRBD1; j_gene: TRBJ1-1; CDR3aa: CASSRWTGNTEAFF; CDR3nt: TGCGCCAGCAGCCGTTGGACAGGGAACACTGAAGCTTTCTTT
abundance: NA; v_gene: TRBV5-1; d_gene: NA; j_gene: TRBJ2-5; CDR3aa: CASSLTSTETQYF; CDR3nt: TGCGCCAGCAGCTTGACCAGCACAGAGACCCAGTACTTC
abundance: many; v_gene: TRBV5-6; d_gene: NA; j_gene: TRBJ2-7; CDR3aa: CASSSTFHRSSYEQYF; CDR3nt: TGTGCCAGCAGCTCCACATTTCATAGAAGCTCCTACGAGCAGTACTTC
abundance: few; v_gene: TRBV28; d_gene: NA; j_gene: TRBJ2-5; CDR3aa: CASSSARTIQETQYF; CDR3nt: TGTGCCAGCAGTTCCGCGAGGACAATCCAAGAGACCCAGTACTTC
abundance: NA; v_gene: TRBV29-1; d_gene: NA; j_gene: TRBJ2-1; CDR3aa: CSVVEPKRTNDNEQFF; CDR3nt: TGCAGCGTTGTGGAGCCAAAAAGGACTAATGACAATGAGCAGTTCTTC
abundance: few; v_gene: TRBV6-5; d_gene: TRBD1; j_gene: TRBJ2-1; CDR3aa: CASSYATGANEQFF; CDR3nt: TGTGCCAGCAGTTACGCCACAGGGGCTAATGAGCAGTTCTTC
abundance: many; v_gene: TRBV4-3; d_gene: NA; j_gene: TRBJ2-1; CDR3aa: CASSQGYPGPPPFF; CDR3nt: TGCGCCAGCAGCCAAGGATATCCGGGGCCTCCACCGTTCTTC
abundance: few; v_gene: TRBV29-1; d_gene: TRBD1; j_gene: TRBJ1-1; CDR3aa: CSVQGPGGLNTEAFF; CDR3nt: TGCAGCGTCCAAGGCCCAGGGGGACTTAACACTGAAGCTTTCTTT
abundance: NA; v_gene: TRBV5-6; d_gene: NA; j_gene: TRBJ2-7; CDR3aa: CASSLATPGEQYF; CDR3nt: TGTGCCAGCAGCTTGGCTACACCGGGCGAGCAGTACTTC
abundance: many; v_gene: TRBV9; d_gene: NA; j_gene: TRBJ2-3; CDR3aa: CASSVAVTDTQYF; CDR3nt: TGTGCCAGCAGCGTAGCTGTAACAGATACGCAGTATTTT
abundance: many; v_gene: TRBV2; d_gene: NA; j_gene: TRBJ2-5; CDR3aa: CASLRESQETQYF; CDR3nt: TGTGCTTCACTACGAGAGAGCCAAGAGACCCAGTACTTC
abundance: many; v_gene: TRBV7-6; d_gene: TRBD2; j_gene: TRBJ2-3; CDR3aa: CASSALTYLAGGNTDTQYF; CDR3nt: TGTGCCAGCAGCGCCCTGACGTACCTAGCGGGAGGGAACACAGATACGCAGTATTTT
abundance: NA; v_gene: TRBV28; d_gene: NA; j_gene: TRBJ2-7; CDR3aa: CASSHTEEQYF; CDR3nt: TGTGCCAGCAGTCACACAGAGGAGCAGTACTTC
abundance: many; v_gene: TRBV20-1; d_gene: NA; j_gene: TRBJ2-1; CDR3aa: CSARDLQRSSYNEQFF; CDR3nt: TGCAGTGCTAGAGATCTGCAGCGGAGCTCCTACAATGAGCAGTTCTTC
abundance: many; v_gene: TRBV15; d_gene: TRBD2; j_gene: TRBJ2-5; CDR3aa: CATSWGGSGRQTQYF; CDR3nt: TGTGCCACCAGTTGGGGTGGTAGCGGGAGACAGACCCAGTACTTC